Each of the 29 T cell receptor beta chains below was sequenced from the same sample in a study of blood T cell repertoires in COVID-19. The repertoire was sequenced with immunoSEQ multiplex PCR; TCRdb's copy has only in-frame clones and lacks some. The sample records about 220,000 clones, roughly four fifths being singletons. The sequencing sample was made of peripheral blood. Every receptor here comes from a woman between 70 and 85 years old with acute or convalescent COVID-19.

The V gene is TRBV19, the J gene TRBJ1-5; D ambiguous. Trimming took 4 bases from V and 6 from J, leaving 10 bases between them. Germline V lookup: CDR1 LNHDA, CDR2 SQIVND (reference sequence). The CDR3 consists of 13 residues. CDR3 nucleotide sequence: TGTGCCAGTAGTAGGACTGCTACTCAGCCCCAGCATTTT. It specifies CASSRTATQPQHF.

This clone has only a few counts. The chain has TRBV6-6 and TRBJ1-3; D perhaps matches TRBD1 (5 bases). Deletions cut 5 bases from V and 3 bases from J, with 11 bases between. The CDR3 consists of 14 residues. Germline CDR1 reads MNHNY; CDR2 reads SVGAGI (reference sequence). The CDR3 DNA reads as TGTGCCAGCAGTCCCAGGGTATTTGGAAACACCATATATTTT. It codes for CASSPRVFGNTIYF.

V usage is TRBV7-2 and J usage is TRBJ2-2; TRBD2 agrees at 14 bases. Trimming cost V 5 bases and J 6 bases; bases outside gene matches: 5. Germline CDR1 reads SGHTA; CDR2 reads FQGNSA. The CDR3 consists of 16 residues. Here the CDR3 reads CASSPAGLAGAGELFF. Here the CDR3 DNA reads TGTGCCAGCAGCCCAGCGGGACTAGCGGGGGCCGGGGAGCTGTTTTTT.

The CDR3 DNA sequence: TGTGCCAGCAGCCCTCAGGGGTTGCTCTACGAGCAGTACTTC. This translates into CASSPQGLLYEQYF. V is TRBV7-2 and J is TRBJ2-7; D may be TRBD1 (6 bases). CDR3 length equals 14 residues. Trimming shortened V by 5 bases and J by 3 bases, and 14 bases separated the two germline ends. The germline V gene has CDR1 SGHTA and CDR2 FQGNSA.

V usage is TRBV5-5 and J usage is TRBJ2-5, with no clear D. V lost 6 bases and J lost 1, with 13 bases in between. Germline assignment: CDR1 SGHKS and CDR2 YYEKEE (reference sequence). The CDR3 runs to 14 residues. The CDR3 sequence: CASTFRIVQETQYF. Written as DNA, the CDR3 is TGTGCCAGCACCTTCCGTATCGTCCAAGAGACCCAGTACTTC.

The chain links TRBV11-2 to TRBJ2-4; possible D gene TRBD1, 5 bases. CDR1 is SGHAT, CDR2 FQNNGV, per germline. This CDR3 is built from 19 residues. The V end lost 7 bases, the J end lost 0 bases, and 25 bases lay between the germline ends. The chain's CDR3 is CASINHPNVQALAKNIQYF. CDR3 nucleotides: TGTGCCAGCATCAACCATCCCAATGTACAGGCACTAGCCAAAAACATTCAGTACTTC.

This clone was observed a single time. The chain employs TRBV2 and TRBJ2-3; 7 bases agree with TRBD1. Trimming cost V 1 base and J 1 base; bases outside gene matches: 2. This CDR3 region has 15 residues. The germline V gene has CDR1 SNHLY and CDR2 FYNNEI. The DNA of the CDR3 is TGTGCCAGCAGTGAAGAAGGGGGCGGCACAGATACGCAGTATTTT. Its translation: CASSEEGGGTDTQYF.

This chain joins TRBV29-1 and TRBJ2-6; D ambiguous. V was clipped by 5 bases and J by 0 bases, with 8 bases between them. From germline, CDR1 is SQVTM and CDR2 ANQGSEA. The length of the CDR3 is 14 residues. In nucleotides, the CDR3 is TGCAGCGTTCTTGACAACTCTGGGGCCAACGTCCTGACTTTC. Its protein product is CSVLDNSGANVLTF.

The J gene is TRBJ1-4, the V gene TRBV6-5; the D is unclear. Trimming shortened V by 8 bases and J by 4 bases, and 2 bases separated the two germline ends. This CDR3 has 10 amino acids. In germline, CDR1 is MNHEY, CDR2 SVGAGI. CDR3 nucleotides: TGTGCCAGCTATAATGAAAAACTGTTTTTT. It translates to CASYNEKLFF.

The gene calls are TRBV23-1 and TRBJ1-5; D uncertain. TRBV23-1 is designated an ORF whose function remains uncertain. V lost 5 bases and J 4 bases, leaving 12 bases between the germline ends. This CDR3 spans 14 amino acids. The CDR3 nucleotides read TGCGCCAGCAGTGTCGGGGTGACGAATCAGCCCCAGCATTTT. This gives the protein CASSVGVTNQPQHF.

The rearrangement uses TRBV18 and TRBJ2-5; the match to TRBD1 covers 12 bases. There are 16 residues in the CDR3. With V trimmed by 2 bases and J by 7 bases, 8 bases remained unmatched. Germline V CDR1 and CDR2: KGHSH, LQKENI. CDR3 nucleotides: TGTGCCAGCTCACCAGCCGGGACAGGGGGCACGGGGACCCAGTACTTC. Its protein product is CASSPAGTGGTGTQYF. Looking up the rest from reference TRBV18 and TRBJ2-5 gives the full variable domain: NAGVMQNPRHLVRRRGQEARLRCSPMKGHSHVYWYRQLPEEGLKFMVYLQKENIIDESGMPKERFSAEFPKEGPSILRIQQVVRGDSAAYFCASSPAGTGGTGTQYFGPGTRLLVL.

This clone was detected only once. V gene TRBV27 combines with J gene TRBJ2-6, with D unresolved. The CDR3 spans 20 residues. The V end lost 4 bases, the J end lost 0 bases, and 22 bases lay between the germline ends. The germline CDR1 and CDR2 sequences are MNHEY and SMNVEV (reference sequence). CDR3 amino acids: CASSSISQYLLFSGANVLTF. CDR3 coding DNA: TGTGCCAGCAGTTCTATCTCACAGTACCTGCTCTTCTCTGGGGCCAACGTCCTGACTTTC.

This clone was detected only a few times. The chain uses TRBV5-1 and TRBJ1-1, with D tentatively TRBD1 (5 bases). Germline V gives CDR1 SGHRS, CDR2 YFSETQ. Trimming removed 0 bases at V and 10 bases at J, with 13 bases between. The CDR3 length is 13 residues. CDR3 sequence (DNA): TGCGCCAGCAGCTTGGACAAAGTAGGGGCAGCTTTCTTT. Translating gives CASSLDKVGAAFF.

This clone occurred a few times. V is TRBV7-8 and J is TRBJ1-3; weak D call: TRBD1 (6 bases). The CDR3 totals 17 residues. Trimming cost V 0 bases and J 6 bases, with 18 bases left between them. CDR1 SGHVS and CDR2 FQNEAQ come from the germline V gene. CDR3 DNA: TGTGCCAGCAGCTTAGCATCGGCCACAGGGTTCGAAAACACCATATATTTT. It encodes CASSLASATGFENTIYF.

The rearrangement uses TRBV18 and TRBJ1-4; 7 nucleotides line up with TRBD1. CDR3 length: 15 amino acids. Germline V gives CDR1 KGHSH, CDR2 LQKENI. Unmatched junction bases numbered 4, after V lost 3 bases and J lost 3 bases. The CDR3 here is CASSPQGVANEKLFF. CDR3 nucleotides: TGTGCCAGCTCACCCCAGGGGGTCGCTAATGAAAAACTGTTTTTT.

This clone was seen a few times. J is TRBJ1-6 and V is TRBV18; the D is unclear. Trimming left V 6 bases short and J 7 bases short, with 13 bases between. This CDR3 region has 14 residues. Germline CDR1 is KGHSH and CDR2 is LQKENI. This chain's CDR3 is CASSREGTNSPLHF. The CDR3 nucleotides read TGTGCCAGCTCTCGGGAGGGTACCAATTCACCCCTCCACTTT. The full variable domain, rest sourced from reference TRBV18 and TRBJ1-6, is NAGVMQNPRHLVRRRGQEARLRCSPMKGHSHVYWYRQLPEEGLKFMVYLQKENIIDESGMPKERFSAEFPKEGPSILRIQQVVRGDSAAYFCASSREGTNSPLHFGNGTRLTVT.

The chain is built from TRBV12-3 or TRBV12-4 and TRBJ2-1; a possible D gene is TRBD2 (7 bases). The V and J ends lost 8 bases and 5 bases respectively, with 10 bases between them. The CDR3 extends over 12 amino acids. Here the CDR3 DNA reads TGTGCCAGCCGGCGGGGGCACAATGAGCAGTTCTTC. It encodes CASRRGHNEQFF.

In DNA form, the CDR3 reads TGCGCCAGCAGCTTGGAGCTGGGGCCACGAGGCTACACCTTC. Its protein product is CASSLELGPRGYTF. The rearrangement uses TRBV5-1 and TRBJ1-2; a weak D match, TRBD1 (5 bases). This CDR3 region has 14 residues. CDR1 and CDR2 from the germline V gene are SGHRS and YFSETQ. Trimming stripped 0 bases from V and 8 bases from J, with 14 bases between.

V and J are TRBV7-2 and TRBJ2-5, with 14 bases that match TRBD2. Germline V gene lookup returns CDR1 SGHTA and CDR2 FQGNSA. The CDR3 runs to 16 residues. Trimming at V came to 5 bases and at J to 4 bases, leaving 6 bases not matched to a gene. CDR3 in amino acids: CASSLRLAGGTETQYF. The CDR3, as DNA: TGTGCCAGCAGCCTAAGACTAGCGGGGGGGACAGAGACCCAGTACTTC. The full variable domain, rest sourced from reference TRBV7-2 and TRBJ2-5, is GAGVSQSPSNKVTEKGKDVELRCDPISGHTALYWYRQSLGQGLEFLIYFQGNSAPDKSGLPSDRFSAERTGGSVSTLTIQRTQQEDSAVYLCASSLRLAGGTETQYFGPGTRLLVL.

J is TRBJ2-1 and V is TRBV6-6, with 8 bases identical to TRBD1. The CDR3 has 15 residues. The V gene's germline CDR1 is MNHNY and CDR2 SVGAGI (reference sequence). Trimming at V came to 2 bases and at J to 5 bases, leaving 5 bases not matched to a gene. The CDR3 here is CASSYRGQGNNEQFF. The DNA for the CDR3 is TGTGCCAGCAGTTACCGCGGACAGGGCAACAATGAGCAGTTCTTC.

J is TRBJ2-7 and V is TRBV28; D gene uncertain. Per the germline V gene, CDR1 is MDHEN and CDR2 is SYDVKM. The CDR3 is 12 amino acids. V was trimmed by 4 bases and J by 7 bases, leaving 11 bases between them. The CDR3: CASSSQTREQYF. CDR3 bases: TGTGCCAGCAGTTCGCAGACTCGAGAGCAGTACTTC.

V usage is TRBV14 and J usage is TRBJ2-5; tentative D call: TRBD2 (5 bases). CDR1 SGHDN and CDR2 FVKESK come from the germline V gene. The CDR3 is 13 amino acids. V lost 3 bases to trimming and J lost 7 bases, with 12 bases between them. Here the CDR3 reads CASSQYEGGTQYF. The CDR3 nucleotides are TGTGCCAGCAGCCAGTACGAAGGAGGGACCCAGTACTTC.

The chain combines TRBV6-2 or TRBV6-3 with TRBJ1-1; D is uncertain. This CDR3 region has 12 residues. Germline-derived CDR1 and CDR2 are MNHEY and SVGEGT. Trimming pared 4 bases from V and 6 bases from J, leaving 9 bases between. The CDR3 DNA is TGTGCCAGCAGTTCCCAGAATCCTGAAGCTTTCTTT. Its protein is CASSSQNPEAFF.

The chain has TRBV4-3 and TRBJ1-1; no clear D gene. Germline V lookup: CDR1 LGHNA, CDR2 YSLEER. CDR3 length equals 14 residues. Trimming removed 0 bases at V and 2 bases at J, with 7 bases between. CDR3 loop: CASSQDRANTEAFF. In nucleotides, the CDR3 is TGCGCCAGCAGCCAAGATAGAGCCAACACTGAAGCTTTCTTT.

This chain connects TRBV5-1 to TRBJ1-1, with 9 nucleotides matching TRBD1. Germline V lookup: CDR1 SGHRS, CDR2 YFSETQ. CDR3 length equals 17 residues. V trimming: 2 bases; J trimming: 2 bases; junction bases outside the gene matches: 10. The CDR3 DNA reads as TGCGCCAGCAGCTTAAAACAGGGGGCGCTGGATAACACTGAAGCTTTCTTT. This gives the protein CASSLKQGALDNTEAFF. Drawing the rest from reference TRBV5-1 and TRBJ1-1, the complete variable domain is KAGVTQTPRYLIKTRGQQVTLSCSPISGHRSVSWYQQTPGQGLQFLFEYFSETQRNKGNFPGRFSGRQFSNSRSEMNVSTLELGDSALYLCASSLKQGALDNTEAFFGQGTRLTVV.

The V gene is TRBV19, the J gene TRBJ1-2, with TRBD1 as a possible D gene (6 bases). Germline V gives CDR1 LNHDA, CDR2 SQIVND (reference sequence). This CDR3 region has 16 residues. Trimming removed 0 bases from V and 4 bases from J, with 15 bases in between. The CDR3 here is CASSIDAGAGVYGYTF. The CDR3 DNA follows: TGTGCCAGTAGTATAGATGCGGGAGCAGGGGTCTATGGCTACACCTTC.

V usage is TRBV5-3 and J usage is TRBJ2-5; no clear D. TRBV5-3 is labeled an ORF, and its function is uncertain. The CDR3 extends over 17 amino acids. Trimming pared 2 bases from V and 1 base from J, leaving 18 bases between. This CDR3 is CARSFLGRVDLQETQYF. The DNA for the CDR3 is TGTGCCAGAAGCTTTCTTGGCCGGGTGGATCTCCAAGAGACCCAGTACTTC.

The chain combines TRBV4-1 with TRBJ1-1; TRBD1 is a possible D gene (6 bases). This CDR3 spans 17 amino acids. V was clipped by 4 bases and J by 5 bases, with 23 bases between them. Germline loops: CDR1 MGHRA, CDR2 YSYEKL. The CDR3 here is CASSRTDLGGAGTEAFF. CDR3 DNA sequence: TGCGCCAGCAGCCGAACCGACCTCGGGGGGGCTGGGACTGAAGCTTTCTTT.

The CDR3 DNA sequence: TGTGCCAGCAGTGGTAGGACGGGATTAATATTAAATGGCTACACCTTC. It is translated as CASSGRTGLILNGYTF. The chain links TRBV6-1 to TRBJ1-2; no definite D call. CDR1 is MNHNS and CDR2 is SASEGT in the germline V gene. Trimming took off 4 bases at V and 6 bases at J, with 21 bases between the two ends. This CDR3 region has 16 residues.